There are a few counts of the clone carrying this T cell receptor beta chain. What it binds is unknown. This entry comes from a study of CD8 T cells in ankylosing spondylitis. Using its own MiXCR run on the 5' RACE reads, TCRdb lists one record per CDR3 protein. Of about 480,000 distinct CDR3 sequences listed, 17% are singletons. Germline-derived CDR1 and CDR2 are SGHRS and YFSETQ. The CDR3 length is 17 residues. With 4 bases removed from V and 3 bases from J, the gap between germline ends came to 19 bases. Overall study results and limits: One TCR beta motif, made up of under ten highly homologous variants, appeared characteristic of ankylosing spondylitis blood.

Sequencing was performed on blood, either unsorted or a sorted T cell fraction (not recorded which). The V call is TRBV5-1, the J call TRBJ2-2, with D possibly called TRBD1 or TRBD2 (6 bases each). The clonotype comes from a male donor with ankylosing spondylitis. The DNA for the CDR3 is TGCGCCAGCAGCACCGAACAGGGAGCGGGTTACACCGGGGAGCTGTTTTTT. This gives the protein CASSTEQGAGYTGELFF.